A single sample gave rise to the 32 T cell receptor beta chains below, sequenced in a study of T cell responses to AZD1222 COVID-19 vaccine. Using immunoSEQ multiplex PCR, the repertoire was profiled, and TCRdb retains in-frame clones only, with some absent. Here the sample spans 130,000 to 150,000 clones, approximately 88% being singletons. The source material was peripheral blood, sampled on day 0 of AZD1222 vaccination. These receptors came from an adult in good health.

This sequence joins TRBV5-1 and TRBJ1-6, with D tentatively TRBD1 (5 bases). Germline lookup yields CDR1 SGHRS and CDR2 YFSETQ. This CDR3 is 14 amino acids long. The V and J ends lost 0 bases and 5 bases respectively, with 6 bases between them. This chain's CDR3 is CASSLAQDNSPLHF. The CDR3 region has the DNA TGCGCCAGCAGCTTGGCACAGGATAATTCACCCCTCCACTTT.

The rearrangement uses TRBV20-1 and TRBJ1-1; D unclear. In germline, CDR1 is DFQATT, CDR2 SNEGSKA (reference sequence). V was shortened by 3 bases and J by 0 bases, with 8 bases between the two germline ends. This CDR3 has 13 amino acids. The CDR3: CSASTDMNTEAFF. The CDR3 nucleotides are TGCAGTGCTAGTACCGACATGAACACTGAAGCTTTCTTT.

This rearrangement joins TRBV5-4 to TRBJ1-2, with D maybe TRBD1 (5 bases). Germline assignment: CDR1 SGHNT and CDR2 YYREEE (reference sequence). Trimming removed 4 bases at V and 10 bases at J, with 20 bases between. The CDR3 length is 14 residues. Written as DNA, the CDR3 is TGTGCCAGCAGCCCGGCGCCGGGGGATTTGGACTACACCTTC. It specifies CASSPAPGDLDYTF.

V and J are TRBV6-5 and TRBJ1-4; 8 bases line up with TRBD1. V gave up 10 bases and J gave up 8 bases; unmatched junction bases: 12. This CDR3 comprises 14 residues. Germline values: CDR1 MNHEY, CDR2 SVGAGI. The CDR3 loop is CATHPGGSGEKLFF. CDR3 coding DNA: TGTGCCACGCACCCAGGGGGCTCGGGGGAAAAACTGTTTTTT.

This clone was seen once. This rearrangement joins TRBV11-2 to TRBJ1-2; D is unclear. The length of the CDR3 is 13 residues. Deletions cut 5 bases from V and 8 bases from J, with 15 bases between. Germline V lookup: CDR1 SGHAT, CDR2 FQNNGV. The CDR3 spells CASSPPLVIGYTF. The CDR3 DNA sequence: TGTGCCAGCAGCCCGCCCCTGGTGATAGGCTACACCTTC.

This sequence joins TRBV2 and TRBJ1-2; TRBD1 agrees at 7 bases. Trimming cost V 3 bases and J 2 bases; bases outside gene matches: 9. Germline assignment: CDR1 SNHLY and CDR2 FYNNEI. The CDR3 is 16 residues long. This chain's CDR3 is CASSEQGRGENYGYTF. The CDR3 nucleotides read TGTGCCAGCAGTGAGCAAGGCAGGGGGGAGAACTATGGCTACACCTTC.

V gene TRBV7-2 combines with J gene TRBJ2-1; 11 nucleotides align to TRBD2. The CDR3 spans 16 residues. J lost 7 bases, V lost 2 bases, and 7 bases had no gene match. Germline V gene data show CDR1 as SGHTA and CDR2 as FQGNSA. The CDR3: CASSLIAGGIVNEQFF. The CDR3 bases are TGTGCCAGCAGCTTAATAGCGGGGGGGATAGTAAATGAGCAGTTCTTC.

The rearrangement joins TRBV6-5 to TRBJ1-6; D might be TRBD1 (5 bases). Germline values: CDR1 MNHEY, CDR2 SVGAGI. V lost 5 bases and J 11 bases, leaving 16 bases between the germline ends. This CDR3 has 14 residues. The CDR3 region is CASSQGQHKTPLHF. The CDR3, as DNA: TGTGCCAGCAGTCAGGGCCAGCACAAGACACCCCTCCACTTT.

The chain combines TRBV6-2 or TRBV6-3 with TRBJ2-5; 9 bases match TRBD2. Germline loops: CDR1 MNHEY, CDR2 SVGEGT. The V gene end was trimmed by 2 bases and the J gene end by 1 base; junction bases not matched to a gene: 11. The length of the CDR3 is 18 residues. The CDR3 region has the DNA TGTGCCAGCAGTTACGGGACTAGCACGGGAATCGGCCAAGAGACCCAGTACTTC. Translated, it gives CASSYGTSTGIGQETQYF.

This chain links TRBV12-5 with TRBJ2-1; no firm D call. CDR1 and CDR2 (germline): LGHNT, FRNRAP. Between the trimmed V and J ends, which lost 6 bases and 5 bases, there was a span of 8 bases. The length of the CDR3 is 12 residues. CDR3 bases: TGTGCTAGTGGGCGCCGGGACAATGAGCAGTTCTTC. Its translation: CASGRRDNEQFF.

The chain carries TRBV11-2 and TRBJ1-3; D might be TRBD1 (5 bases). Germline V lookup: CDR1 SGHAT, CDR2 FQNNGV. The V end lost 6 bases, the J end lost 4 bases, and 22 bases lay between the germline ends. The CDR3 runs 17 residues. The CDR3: CASSLTGGTRAGNTIYF. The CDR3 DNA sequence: TGTGCCAGCAGTTTAACTGGGGGTACGAGGGCGGGAAACACCATATATTTT.

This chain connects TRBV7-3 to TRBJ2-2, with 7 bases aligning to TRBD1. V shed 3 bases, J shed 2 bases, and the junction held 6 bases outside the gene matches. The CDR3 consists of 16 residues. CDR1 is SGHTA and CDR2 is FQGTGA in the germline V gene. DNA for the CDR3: TGTGCCAGCAGCTTGACCGGGACAGCTAACACCGGGGAGCTGTTTTTT. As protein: CASSLTGTANTGELFF.

The CDR3 DNA is TGTGCCAGCAGTGATCGGCAGGATAATGAAAAACTGTTTTTT. Amino acids: CASSDRQDNEKLFF. The V and J genes are TRBV6-6 and TRBJ1-4; no clear D gene. The V end lost 5 bases, the J end lost 4 bases, and 11 bases lay between the germline ends. In germline, CDR1 is MNHNY, CDR2 SVGAGI (reference sequence). The CDR3 contains 14 residues.

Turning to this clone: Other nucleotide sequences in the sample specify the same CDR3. DNA of the CDR3: TGTGCCAGCAGCCCGACAGGGGATGGCTACAATGAGCAGTTCTTC. Its translation is CASSPTGDGYNEQFF. J is TRBJ2-1 and V is TRBV7-3; the match to TRBD1 covers 8 bases. The V and J ends lost 5 bases and 3 bases, in that order; junction bases with no gene match: 6. Germline lookup yields CDR1 SGHTA and CDR2 FQGTGA. The CDR3 covers 15 residues.

Here the CDR3 DNA reads TGTGCCAGCACCCGAACCCAGACAGGCAACTATGGCTACACCTTC. It translates to CASTRTQTGNYGYTF. The chain carries TRBV2 and TRBJ1-2; perhaps TRBD1 as D (6 bases). Germline V lookup: CDR1 SNHLY, CDR2 FYNNEI. CDR3 length: 15 residues. Trimming left V 7 bases short and J 2 bases short, with 17 bases between.

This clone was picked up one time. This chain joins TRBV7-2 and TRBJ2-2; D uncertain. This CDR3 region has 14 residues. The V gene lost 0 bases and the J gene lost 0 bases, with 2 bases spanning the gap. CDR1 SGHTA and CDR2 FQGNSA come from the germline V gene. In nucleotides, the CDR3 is TGTGCCAGCAGCTTAGCCGCGAACACCGGGGAGCTGTTTTTT. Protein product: CASSLAANTGELFF.

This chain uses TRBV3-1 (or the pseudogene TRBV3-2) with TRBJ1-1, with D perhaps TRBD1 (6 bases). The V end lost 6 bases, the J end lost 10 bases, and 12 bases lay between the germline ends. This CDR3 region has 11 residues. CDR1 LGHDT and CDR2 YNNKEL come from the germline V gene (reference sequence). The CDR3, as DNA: TGTGCCAGCAGGGCCAAGGGGGGAGCTTTCTTT. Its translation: CASRAKGGAFF.

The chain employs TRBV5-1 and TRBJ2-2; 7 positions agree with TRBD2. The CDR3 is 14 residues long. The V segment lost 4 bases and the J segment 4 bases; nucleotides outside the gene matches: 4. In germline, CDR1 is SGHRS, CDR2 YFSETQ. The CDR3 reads CASSLGGTTGELFF. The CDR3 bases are TGCGCCAGCAGCCTCGGGGGGACCACCGGGGAGCTGTTTTTT.

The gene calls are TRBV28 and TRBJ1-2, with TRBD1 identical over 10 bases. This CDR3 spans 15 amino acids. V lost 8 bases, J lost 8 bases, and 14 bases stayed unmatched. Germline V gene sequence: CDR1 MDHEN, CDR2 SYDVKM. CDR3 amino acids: CASSSAPGTGVGYTF. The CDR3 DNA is TGTGCCAGCTCATCTGCTCCCGGGACAGGGGTAGGCTACACCTTC.

CDR3 bases: TGTGCCAGCAGCAAAGAAGTGGCCACGGACTATGGCTACACCTTC. Protein: CASSKEVATDYGYTF. The genes are TRBV21-1 and TRBJ1-2. TRBV21-1 is described as a pseudogene. The CDR3 is made up of 15 amino acids.

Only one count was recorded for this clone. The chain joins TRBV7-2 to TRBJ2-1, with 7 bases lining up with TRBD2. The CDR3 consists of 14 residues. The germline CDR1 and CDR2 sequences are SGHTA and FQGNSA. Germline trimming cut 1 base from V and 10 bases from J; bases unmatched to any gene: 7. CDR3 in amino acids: CASSLGRTRREQFF. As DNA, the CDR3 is TGTGCCAGCAGCTTAGGGAGGACTAGACGAGAGCAGTTCTTC.

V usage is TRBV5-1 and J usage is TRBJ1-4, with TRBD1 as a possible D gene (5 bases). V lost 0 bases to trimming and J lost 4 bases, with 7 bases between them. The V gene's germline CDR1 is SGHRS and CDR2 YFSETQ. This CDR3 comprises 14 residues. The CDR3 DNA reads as TGCGCCAGCAGCTTGGGACAGCATAATGAAAAACTGTTTTTT. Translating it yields CASSLGQHNEKLFF.

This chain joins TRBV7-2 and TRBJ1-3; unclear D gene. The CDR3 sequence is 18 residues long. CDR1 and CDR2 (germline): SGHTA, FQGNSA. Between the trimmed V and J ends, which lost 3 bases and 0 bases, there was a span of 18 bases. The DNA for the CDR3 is TGTGCCAGCAGCTTTACCCTAGGACCGTGGAGCTCTGGAAACACCATATATTTT. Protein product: CASSFTLGPWSSGNTIYF.

CDR3 region: CASTVGTSNGYTF. The CDR3, as DNA: TGTGCCAGCACTGTAGGGACGAGCAATGGCTACACCTTC. The chain links TRBV6-5 to TRBJ1-2; TRBD1 is a possible D gene (5 bases). Trimming removed 7 bases from V and 6 bases from J, with 15 bases in between. The CDR3 length is 13 residues. Germline V CDR1 and CDR2: MNHEY, SVGAGI.

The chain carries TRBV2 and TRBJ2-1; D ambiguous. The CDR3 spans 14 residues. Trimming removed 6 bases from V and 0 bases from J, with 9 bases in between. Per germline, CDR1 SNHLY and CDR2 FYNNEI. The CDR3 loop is CASSPRSSYNEQFF. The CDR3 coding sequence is TGTGCCAGCAGCCCAAGGAGCTCCTACAATGAGCAGTTCTTC.

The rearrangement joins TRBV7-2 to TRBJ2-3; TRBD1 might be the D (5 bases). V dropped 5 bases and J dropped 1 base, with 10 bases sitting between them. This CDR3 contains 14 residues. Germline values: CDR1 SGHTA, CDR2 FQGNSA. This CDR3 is CASSVLQGTDTQYF. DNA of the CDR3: TGTGCCAGCAGCGTTCTACAGGGCACAGATACGCAGTATTTT.

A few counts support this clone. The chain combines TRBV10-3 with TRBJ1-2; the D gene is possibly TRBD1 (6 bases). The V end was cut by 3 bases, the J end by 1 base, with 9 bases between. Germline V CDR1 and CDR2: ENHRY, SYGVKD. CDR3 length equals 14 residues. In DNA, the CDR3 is TGTGCCATCAGTGACCCGGACAGTAACTATGGCTACACCTTC. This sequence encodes CAISDPDSNYGYTF.

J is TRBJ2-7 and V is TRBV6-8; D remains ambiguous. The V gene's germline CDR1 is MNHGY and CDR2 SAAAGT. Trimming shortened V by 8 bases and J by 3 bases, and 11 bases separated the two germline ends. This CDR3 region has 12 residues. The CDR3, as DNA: TGTGCCAGCCCGACTGGAAGCTACGAGCAGTACTTC. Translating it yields CASPTGSYEQYF.

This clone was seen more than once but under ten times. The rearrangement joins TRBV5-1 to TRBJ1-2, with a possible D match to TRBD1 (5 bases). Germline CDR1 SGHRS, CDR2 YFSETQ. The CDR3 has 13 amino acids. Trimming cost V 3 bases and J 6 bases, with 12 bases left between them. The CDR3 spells CASSSQTEHGYTF. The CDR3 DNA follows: TGCGCCAGCAGCTCCCAGACAGAGCATGGCTACACCTTC.

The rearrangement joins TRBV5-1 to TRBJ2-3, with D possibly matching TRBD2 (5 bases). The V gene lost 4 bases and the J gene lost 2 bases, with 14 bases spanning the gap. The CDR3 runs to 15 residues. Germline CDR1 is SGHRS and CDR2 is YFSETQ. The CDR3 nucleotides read TGCGCCAGCAGCCCAAATCAGCGGTCCACAGATACGCAGTATTTT. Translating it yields CASSPNQRSTDTQYF.

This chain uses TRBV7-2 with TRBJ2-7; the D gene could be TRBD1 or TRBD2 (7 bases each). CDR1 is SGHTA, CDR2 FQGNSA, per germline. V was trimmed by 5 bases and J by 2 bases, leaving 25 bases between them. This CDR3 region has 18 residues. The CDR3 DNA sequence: TGTGCCAGCAGCATCCAGTGGAGTCAGGGGGACTATCCCTACGAGCAGTACTTC. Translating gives CASSIQWSQGDYPYEQYF.

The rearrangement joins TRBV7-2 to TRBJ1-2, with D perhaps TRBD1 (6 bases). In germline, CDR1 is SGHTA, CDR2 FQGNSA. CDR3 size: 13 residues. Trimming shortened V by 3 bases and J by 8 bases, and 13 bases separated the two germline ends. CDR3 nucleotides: TGTGCCAGCAGCTTCGGGGGGCTCTACGGCTACACCTTC. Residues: CASSFGGLYGYTF.